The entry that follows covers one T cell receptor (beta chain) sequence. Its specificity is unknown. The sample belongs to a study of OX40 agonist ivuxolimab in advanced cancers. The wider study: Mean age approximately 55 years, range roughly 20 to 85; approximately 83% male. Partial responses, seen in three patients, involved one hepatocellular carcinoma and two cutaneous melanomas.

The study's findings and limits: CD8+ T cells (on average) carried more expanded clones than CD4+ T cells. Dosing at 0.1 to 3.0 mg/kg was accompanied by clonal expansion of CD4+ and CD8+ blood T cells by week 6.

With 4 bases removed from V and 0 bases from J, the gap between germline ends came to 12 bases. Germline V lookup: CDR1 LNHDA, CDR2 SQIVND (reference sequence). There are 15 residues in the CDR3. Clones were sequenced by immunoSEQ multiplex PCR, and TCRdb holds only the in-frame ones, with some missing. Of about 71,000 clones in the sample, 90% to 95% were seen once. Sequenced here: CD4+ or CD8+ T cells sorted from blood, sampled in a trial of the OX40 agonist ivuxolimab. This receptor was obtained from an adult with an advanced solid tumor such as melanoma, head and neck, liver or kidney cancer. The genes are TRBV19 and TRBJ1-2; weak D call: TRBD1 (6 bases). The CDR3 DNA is TGTGCCAGTAGTACCCGGGACATCCCTAACTATGGCTACACCTTC. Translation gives CASSTRDIPNYGYTF.